The clone carrying this TCR beta chain came up many times. Its antigen is not known. The data were taken from a study of Graves' ophthalmopathy and Graves' hyperthyroidism. CDR3 size: 17 residues. V lost 6 bases and J lost 5, with 25 bases in between. Transcripts of RNA were the source for amplifying TCR beta CDR3 regions. In the first round, RT-PCR was carried out with HTBI primers, and a multiplex PCR formed the second round. TCRdb fed the multiplex PCR reads into MiXCR, producing one record per CDR3 protein. The data contain some 370,000 distinct CDR3 sequences, about 17% of them singletons. Whole-study results and caveats: Detection in blood was also observed for most expanded thyroid clonotypes above 0.001 frequency. Ophthalmopathy and stable hyperthyroidism were discriminated by a 13-signature model, with about 90% sensitivity and about 84% specificity.

Pregnancy or lactation, uncontrolled infections and other autoimmune diseases were grounds for excluding patients. Symptoms, serum thyroxine and TRAb, thyroid ultrasound, and orbital computed tomography formed the diagnostic basis. The V gene is TRBV12-3 or TRBV12-4, the J gene TRBJ2-5, with TRBD1 as a possible D gene (5 bases). Sequenced material: peripheral blood. The source is an adult woman with stable Graves' hyperthyroidism. CDR3 residues: CASSQTATEPSEETQYF. CDR3 DNA: TGTGCCAGCAGCCAAACCGCGACAGAACCATCAGAGGAGACCCAGTACTTC.